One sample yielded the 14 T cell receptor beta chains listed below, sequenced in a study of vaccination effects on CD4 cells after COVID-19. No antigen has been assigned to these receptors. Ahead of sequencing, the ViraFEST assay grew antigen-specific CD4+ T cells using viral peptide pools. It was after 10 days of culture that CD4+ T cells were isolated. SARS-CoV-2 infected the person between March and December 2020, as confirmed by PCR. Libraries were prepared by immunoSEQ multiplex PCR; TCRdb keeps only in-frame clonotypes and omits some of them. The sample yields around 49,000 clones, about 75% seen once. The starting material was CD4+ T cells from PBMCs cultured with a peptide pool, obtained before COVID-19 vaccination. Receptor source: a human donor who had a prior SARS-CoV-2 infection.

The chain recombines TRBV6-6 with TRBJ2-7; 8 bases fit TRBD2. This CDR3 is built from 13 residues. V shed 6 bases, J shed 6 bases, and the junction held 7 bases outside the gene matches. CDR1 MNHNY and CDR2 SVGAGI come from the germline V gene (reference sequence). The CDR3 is CASSNKGTSEQYF. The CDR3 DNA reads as TGTGCCAGCAGCAATAAGGGGACTAGCGAGCAGTACTTC.

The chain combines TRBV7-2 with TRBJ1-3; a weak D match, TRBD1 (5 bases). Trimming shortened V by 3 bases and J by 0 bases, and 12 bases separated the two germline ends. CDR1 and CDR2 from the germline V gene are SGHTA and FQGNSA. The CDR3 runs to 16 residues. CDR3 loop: CASSFNPGGSGNTIYF. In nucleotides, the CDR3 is TGTGCCAGCAGCTTTAACCCGGGGGGCTCTGGAAACACCATATATTTT.

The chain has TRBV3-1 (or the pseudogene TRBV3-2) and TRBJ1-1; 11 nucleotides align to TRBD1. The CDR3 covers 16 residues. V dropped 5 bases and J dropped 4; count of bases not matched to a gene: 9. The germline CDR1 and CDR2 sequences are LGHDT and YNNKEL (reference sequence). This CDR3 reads CASSKGGTGGSTEAFF. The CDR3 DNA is TGTGCCAGCAGCAAAGGTGGGACAGGGGGAAGCACTGAAGCTTTCTTT.

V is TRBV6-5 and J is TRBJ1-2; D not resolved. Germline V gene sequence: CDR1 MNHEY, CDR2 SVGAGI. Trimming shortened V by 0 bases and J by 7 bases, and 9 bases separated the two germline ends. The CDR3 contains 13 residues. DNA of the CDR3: TGTGCCAGCAGTTACTCTGATGGCTCTGGCTACACCTTC. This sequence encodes CASSYSDGSGYTF.

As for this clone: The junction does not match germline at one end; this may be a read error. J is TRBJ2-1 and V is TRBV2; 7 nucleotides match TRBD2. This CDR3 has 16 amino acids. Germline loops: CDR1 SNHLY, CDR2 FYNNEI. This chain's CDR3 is CASSEERGAPYNEQFF. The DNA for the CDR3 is TGTGCCAGCAGCGAAGAGCGGGGAGCCCCCTACAATGAGCAGTTCTTC. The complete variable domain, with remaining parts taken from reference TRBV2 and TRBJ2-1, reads EPEVTQTPSHQVTQMGQEVILRCVPISNHLYFYWYRQILGQKVEFLVSFYNNEISEKSEIFDDQFSVERPDGSNFTLKIRSTKLEDSAMYFCASSEERGAPYNEQFFGPGTRLTVL.

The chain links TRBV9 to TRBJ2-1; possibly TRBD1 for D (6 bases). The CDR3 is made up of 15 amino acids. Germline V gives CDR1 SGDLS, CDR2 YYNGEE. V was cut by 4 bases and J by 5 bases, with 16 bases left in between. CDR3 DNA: TGTGCCAGCAGCACCGAGCCGGACAGAAACAATGAGCAGTTCTTC. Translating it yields CASSTEPDRNNEQFF.

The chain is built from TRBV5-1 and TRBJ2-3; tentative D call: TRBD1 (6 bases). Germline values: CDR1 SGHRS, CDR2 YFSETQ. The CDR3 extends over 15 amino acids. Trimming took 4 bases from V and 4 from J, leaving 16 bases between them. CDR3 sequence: CASSREGGIPDTQYF. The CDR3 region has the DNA TGCGCCAGCAGCAGGGAAGGGGGTATCCCAGATACGCAGTATTTT.

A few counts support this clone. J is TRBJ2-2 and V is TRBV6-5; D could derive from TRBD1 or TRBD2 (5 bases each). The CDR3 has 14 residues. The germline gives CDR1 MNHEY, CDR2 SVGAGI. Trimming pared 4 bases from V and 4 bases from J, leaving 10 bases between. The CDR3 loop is CASSWGGGTGELFF. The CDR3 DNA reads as TGTGCCAGCAGTTGGGGCGGAGGCACCGGGGAGCTGTTTTTT.

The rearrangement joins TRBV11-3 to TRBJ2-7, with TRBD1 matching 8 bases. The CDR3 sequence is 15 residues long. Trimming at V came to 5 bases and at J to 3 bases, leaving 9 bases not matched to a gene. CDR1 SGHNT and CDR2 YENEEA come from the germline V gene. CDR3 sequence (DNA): TGTGCCAGCAGCACCTTGGACAGGGACAACTACGAGCAGTACTTC. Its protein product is CASSTLDRDNYEQYF.

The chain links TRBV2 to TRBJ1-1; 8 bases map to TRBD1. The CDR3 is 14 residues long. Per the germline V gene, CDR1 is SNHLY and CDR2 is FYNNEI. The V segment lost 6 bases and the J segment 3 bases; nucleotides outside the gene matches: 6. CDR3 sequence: CASRKTGVYTEAFF. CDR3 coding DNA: TGTGCCAGCAGAAAGACAGGGGTTTACACTGAAGCTTTCTTT.

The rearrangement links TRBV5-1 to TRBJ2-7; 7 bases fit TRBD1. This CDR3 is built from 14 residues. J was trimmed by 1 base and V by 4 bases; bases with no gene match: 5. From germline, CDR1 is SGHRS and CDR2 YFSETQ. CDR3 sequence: CASSLRDSSYEQYF. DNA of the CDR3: TGCGCCAGCAGCCTCCGGGACAGTTCCTACGAGCAGTACTTC.

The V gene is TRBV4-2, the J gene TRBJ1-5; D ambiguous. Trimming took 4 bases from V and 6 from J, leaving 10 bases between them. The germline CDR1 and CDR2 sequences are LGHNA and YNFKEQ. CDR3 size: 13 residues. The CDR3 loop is CASSRLTGQPQHF. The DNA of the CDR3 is TGTGCCAGCAGCCGGCTGACGGGTCAGCCCCAGCATTTT.

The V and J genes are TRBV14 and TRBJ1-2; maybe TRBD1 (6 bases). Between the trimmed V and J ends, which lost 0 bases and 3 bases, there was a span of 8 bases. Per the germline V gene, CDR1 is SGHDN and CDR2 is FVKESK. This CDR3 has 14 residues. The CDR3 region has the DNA TGTGCCAGCAGCCAAGACCCAGGGGACTATGGCTACACCTTC. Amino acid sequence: CASSQDPGDYGYTF.

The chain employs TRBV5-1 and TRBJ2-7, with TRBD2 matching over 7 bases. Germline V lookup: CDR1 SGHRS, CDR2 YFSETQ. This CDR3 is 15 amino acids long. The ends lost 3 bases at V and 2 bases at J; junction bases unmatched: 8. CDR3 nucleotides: TGCGCCAGCAGCTGGCTAGCGGACACAACCTACGAGCAGTACTTC. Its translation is CASSWLADTTYEQYF.